This T cell receptor (beta chain) was profiled in a study of T cell repertoires in cytomegalovirus infection (dated by TCRdb to between 2018 and 2021). The study in broad terms: Alongside well-studied HLA-B-restricted epitopes, the peptide stimulations were aimed at recently identified HLA-C-restricted CMV epitopes, whose presentation resists viral immunomodulation. Donor HLA type was relevant to the analysis, as public TCR beta signatures indicated carriage of CMV infection together with the matching HLA type.

A remark on this clonotype: Its cognate antigen has yet to be identified. No per-base quality is available; no much larger clone lies one base away.

The investigation overall reported the following: Carriers of CMV infection plus the relevant HLA type were discriminated by the cumulative frequency of public TCR beta family members in the study cohort and in an independent roughly 370-donor cohort. The ex vivo response was dominated by HLA-C-restricted CMV-specific TCR beta clonotypes, and the single most frequent clonotype in two of eight donors was supplied by these HLA-C-restricted clonotypes.

The cysteine opens and the phenylalanine closes a CDR3 of 14 amino acids. The CDR3 DNA has 42 bases and is translated from base 1. Clipping removes 7 bases from V and 6 bases from J, with 10 as the unmatched junction base count. The germline V gene specifies MDHEN as CDR1 and SYDVKM as CDR2. Sequenced using an Illumina HiSeq 1500. The raw public reads went through TCRdb reprocessing: fastp at Q25, MiXCR clone calling, in-frame beta chains kept. Here each entry gathers all rows of one CDR3 protein and keeps the most common genes and DNA. The sample table lists 900,000 to 950,000 distinct CDR3 sequences, approximately 33% of them with a count of one. The leading ten clones occupy around 15% of the sample. Interpreted using the paper, the treatment or condition label stands for: in vitro stimulation with specific CMV peptide epitopes to enrich CMV-specific T cells.

The starting material was cultured CD8+ T cells from PBMCs, obtained from culture after CMV antigen stimulation. The source of this sequence is a human donor in good health (CMV status not recorded). Some clones in this sample may be carry-over from other donors' samples. The rearrangement joined TRBV28 to TRBJ1-2; TRBD1 agrees with 8 junctional bases. The CDR3 sequence is CASNPDTGGDGYTF. The DNA sequence reads TGTGCCAGCAACCCGGATACAGGGGGGGATGGCTACACCTTC.